These 31 T cell receptor beta chains originate from one sample sequenced in a study of beta chain features in type 1 diabetes. The isolated RNA, all of it, was reverse transcribed, so expressed TCRB transcripts were what got sequenced. Assay used: immunoSEQ multiplex PCR; TCRdb lists only in-frame clones, some missing. Here the sample spans about 180,000 clones, about 12% being singletons. Sequencing input: central memory CD4+ T cells from blood. All receptors come from a woman aged 18-30 years in good health.

This sequence joins TRBV6-6 and TRBJ2-3; 8 bases align to TRBD1. The CDR3 loop spans 15 amino acids. Germline V gene sequence: CDR1 MNHNY, CDR2 SVGAGI (reference sequence). V gave up 7 bases and J gave up 2 bases; unmatched junction bases: 8. The CDR3 reads CASNRDRKITDTQYF. DNA of the CDR3: TGTGCCAGCAATCGGGACAGGAAAATCACAGATACGCAGTATTTT.

This clone was observed many times. The rearrangement links TRBV11-2 to TRBJ2-7; tentatively, D is TRBD2 (5 bases). V dropped 0 bases and J dropped 2 bases, with 11 bases sitting between them. Germline loops: CDR1 SGHAT, CDR2 FQNNGV. This CDR3 has 15 amino acids. The CDR3 DNA reads TGTGCCAGCAGCTTAGATTTACTAGTCACCTACGAGCAGTACTTC. It translates to CASSLDLLVTYEQYF.

The chain recombines TRBV11-2 with TRBJ1-5; D not certain. The germline CDR1 and CDR2 sequences are SGHAT and FQNNGV. This CDR3 contains 13 residues. The V gene lost 6 bases and the J gene lost 1 base, with 7 bases spanning the gap. CDR3 sequence: CASRRESNQPQHF. CDR3 DNA sequence: TGTGCCAGCAGACGGGAGAGCAATCAGCCCCAGCATTTT.

The chain recombines TRBV7-8 with TRBJ1-1, with 8 positions matching TRBD1. From germline, CDR1 is SGHVS and CDR2 FQNEAQ. Germline trimming cut 8 bases from V and 8 bases from J; bases unmatched to any gene: 16. The CDR3 covers 15 residues. The DNA of the CDR3 is TGTGCCAGCTCTCAAGGGGGCAGGGGGCGGGGGGAAGCTTTCTTT. Translated, it gives CASSQGGRGRGEAFF. Variable domain in full (rest from reference TRBV7-8 and TRBJ1-1): GAGVSQSPRYKVAKRGQDVALRCDPISGHVSLFWYQQALGQGPEFLTYFQNEAQLDKSGLPSDRFFAERPEGSVSTLKIQRTQQEDSAVYLCASSQGGRGRGEAFFGQGTRLTVV.

V is TRBV29-1 and J is TRBJ2-1; D perhaps matches TRBD1 (6 bases). From germline, CDR1 is SQVTM and CDR2 ANQGSEA. V was cut by 1 base and J by 7 bases, with 11 bases left in between. The CDR3 totals 13 residues. The CDR3 nucleotides read TGCAGCGTTGAAGTGGGGGCTGGGAATGAGCAGTTCTTC. Encoded protein: CSVEVGAGNEQFF.

The chain is built from TRBV2 and TRBJ2-5; D is possibly TRBD1 (7 bases). Deletions cut 6 bases from V and 0 bases from J, with 14 bases between. Germline V gene sequence: CDR1 SNHLY, CDR2 FYNNEI. The CDR3 spans 15 residues. For the CDR3, the DNA is TGTGCCAGCAGGAGACAGGGACTTAACCAAGAGACCCAGTACTTC. It is translated as CASRRQGLNQETQYF.

In its sample, this clone was seen a few times. The J gene is TRBJ1-1, the V gene TRBV7-2; no definite D call. There are 16 residues in the CDR3. Germline V gene data show CDR1 as SGHTA and CDR2 as FQGNSA. The V gene lost 3 bases and the J gene lost 3 bases, with 17 bases spanning the gap. The CDR3 region is CASSLVGGSLDTEAFF. CDR3 coding DNA: TGTGCCAGCAGCTTGGTTGGAGGCTCCTTGGACACTGAAGCTTTCTTT. The whole variable domain, filled in from reference TRBV7-2 and TRBJ1-1, reads GAGVSQSPSNKVTEKGKDVELRCDPISGHTALYWYRQSLGQGLEFLIYFQGNSAPDKSGLPSDRFSAERTGGSVSTLTIQRTQQEDSAVYLCASSLVGGSLDTEAFFGQGTRLTVV.

This clone was seen ten or more times. The rearrangement links TRBV7-8 to TRBJ2-5; maybe TRBD1 (6 bases). The CDR3 is made up of 14 amino acids. V was pared by 2 bases and J by 4 bases, with 11 bases between. Germline V gene lookup returns CDR1 SGHVS and CDR2 FQNEAQ. CDR3 residues: CASSLNQGRETQYF. In DNA, the CDR3 is TGTGCCAGCAGCTTAAATCAGGGGAGAGAGACCCAGTACTTC. The full variable domain, completed using reference TRBV7-8 and TRBJ2-5, is GAGVSQSPRYKVAKRGQDVALRCDPISGHVSLFWYQQALGQGPEFLTYFQNEAQLDKSGLPSDRFFAERPEGSVSTLKIQRTQQEDSAVYLCASSLNQGRETQYFGPGTRLLVL.

The chain employs TRBV30 and TRBJ2-1, with D perhaps matching TRBD1 (6 bases). Trimming removed 0 bases from V and 9 bases from J, with 12 bases in between. The germline gives CDR1 GTSNPN, CDR2 SVGIG (reference sequence). This CDR3 is 13 amino acids long. This CDR3 reads CAWSVHRAGEQFF. CDR3 coding DNA: TGTGCCTGGAGTGTACACAGGGCCGGTGAGCAGTTCTTC.

V usage is TRBV15 and J usage is TRBJ2-5; no clear D gene. The DNA end is a closer match to TRBJ2-7, so the J assignment may be wrong. CDR1 and CDR2 (germline): LNHNV, YYDKDF (reference sequence). The CDR3 extends over 15 amino acids. In DNA form, the CDR3 reads TGTGCCACCAGCAGAGTGCAGGCCAACTCCTACGAGCAGTACTTC. Translation: CATSRVQANSYEQYF.

This clone has only a few counts. V is TRBV7-9 and J is TRBJ2-7; TRBD2 agrees at 9 bases. Germline V CDR1 and CDR2: SEHNR, FQNEAQ (reference sequence). This CDR3 spans 13 amino acids. The junction had 3 bases not matched to a gene; V was cut back by 4 bases and J by 5 bases. CDR3 protein: CASSSGLAHEQYF. The CDR3 nucleotides read TGTGCCAGCAGCTCGGGACTAGCCCACGAGCAGTACTTC.

A few counts support this clone. The chain combines TRBV10-3 with TRBJ1-5; no clear D gene. V shed 2 bases and J shed 0 bases, with 14 bases lying between them. Germline loops: CDR1 ENHRY, CDR2 SYGVKD. The CDR3 is 17 residues long. The CDR3 DNA follows: TGTGCCATCAGTGAGGGAGGGCGACGCTATAGCAATCAGCCCCAGCATTTT. As protein: CAISEGGRRYSNQPQHF.

This clone was observed a handful of times. The gene calls are TRBV9 and TRBJ1-5, with 10 positions matching TRBD1. The CDR3 loop spans 18 amino acids. Germline-derived CDR1 and CDR2 are SGDLS and YYNGEE. Losses at the gene ends were 4 bases for V and 0 bases for J; bases not matched to a gene: 10. CDR3 in DNA: TGTGCCAGCAGCCCCCGCGGGACAGGGGACATTAGCAATCAGCCCCAGCATTTT. This gives the protein CASSPRGTGDISNQPQHF.

The sample holds a few counts of this clone. The chain combines TRBV28 with TRBJ1-2, with D unresolved. Trimming removed 6 bases from V and 2 bases from J, with 7 bases in between. Germline loops: CDR1 MDHEN, CDR2 SYDVKM. The CDR3 contains 12 residues. The CDR3 sequence is CASSPPNYGYTF. As DNA, the CDR3 is TGTGCCAGCAGCCCCCCGAACTATGGCTACACCTTC.

This clone was counted between two and nine times. The chain joins TRBV18 to TRBJ2-5; possibly TRBD2 for D (5 bases). With 0 bases removed from V and 4 bases from J, the gap between germline ends came to 15 bases. Germline V lookup: CDR1 KGHSH, CDR2 LQKENI. The CDR3 is 16 residues long. In DNA, the CDR3 is TGTGCCAGCTCACCACCGTGGGCCTCCGGAGGAGAGACCCAGTACTTC. As protein: CASSPPWASGGETQYF.

The chain carries TRBV6-5 and TRBJ2-7; D ambiguous. Trimming left V 0 bases short and J 5 bases short, with 8 bases between. This CDR3 spans 13 amino acids. The V gene's germline CDR1 is MNHEY and CDR2 SVGAGI. The CDR3 loop is CASSYSSSHEQYF. The CDR3 DNA reads as TGTGCCAGCAGTTACTCGTCATCCCACGAGCAGTACTTC.

This clone turned up a few times. This chain joins TRBV18 and TRBJ2-5; 8 bases are a match to TRBD2. The CDR3 extends over 16 amino acids. The germline V gene has CDR1 KGHSH and CDR2 LQKENI. With 0 bases clipped from V and 5 bases from J, the junction kept 8 bases outside the gene matches. CDR3 protein: CASSPPSGGYRETQYF. The CDR3 DNA reads TGTGCCAGCTCACCACCGAGCGGGGGTTACAGGGAGACCCAGTACTTC.

The chain is built from TRBV20-1 and TRBJ2-7; no reliable D call. From germline, CDR1 is DFQATT and CDR2 SNEGSKA (reference sequence). Trimming removed 4 bases from V and 3 bases from J, with 4 bases in between. The CDR3 is 10 amino acids. The CDR3 sequence: CSATNYEQYF. The DNA of the CDR3 is TGCAGTGCTACTAACTACGAGCAGTACTTC.

This clone was seen more than once but under ten times. The rearrangement uses TRBV27 and TRBJ2-3; TRBD2 might be the D (5 bases). V was trimmed by 4 bases and J by 5 bases, leaving 16 bases between them. The CDR3 runs to 15 residues. Per the germline V gene, CDR1 is MNHEY and CDR2 is SMNVEV (reference sequence). The CDR3 loop reads CASSYGEGHVDTQYF. CDR3 sequence (DNA): TGTGCCAGCAGTTACGGAGAGGGCCATGTAGATACGCAGTATTTT.

The J gene is TRBJ2-5, the V gene TRBV7-2, with D maybe TRBD1 (6 bases). In germline, CDR1 is SGHTA, CDR2 FQGNSA. The CDR3 loop spans 14 amino acids. V shed 5 bases and J shed 1 base, with 11 bases lying between them. The CDR3 loop is CASSPGQSQETQYF. The CDR3 coding sequence is TGTGCCAGCAGCCCGGGACAATCCCAAGAGACCCAGTACTTC.

This clone has only a few counts. V gene TRBV28 combines with J gene TRBJ1-5; TRBD1 is a possible D gene (6 bases). The CDR3 spans 15 residues. V was pared by 6 bases and J by 6 bases, with 18 bases between. Per germline, CDR1 MDHEN and CDR2 SYDVKM. The CDR3 is CASSSRRGASQPQHF. The CDR3 nucleotides are TGTGCCAGCAGCTCCCGCAGGGGCGCGAGTCAGCCCCAGCATTTT.

The V and J genes are TRBV5-5 and TRBJ2-7; TRBD1 aligns across 7 bases. Per germline, CDR1 SGHKS and CDR2 YYEKEE (reference sequence). This CDR3 has 14 residues. Trimming took 4 bases from V and 2 from J; bases not matched to a gene: 6. Here the CDR3 DNA reads TGTGCCAGCAGCGTAACCGGGACAGCCTACGAGCAGTACTTC. Amino acid sequence: CASSVTGTAYEQYF.

This clone was detected only a few times. The rearrangement joins TRBV27 to TRBJ2-3, with TRBD2 matching 14 bases. The germline gives CDR1 MNHEY, CDR2 SMNVEV (reference sequence). CDR3 length: 19 amino acids. The V gene end was trimmed by 4 bases and the J gene end by 7 bases; junction bases not matched to a gene: 16. The CDR3, as DNA: TGTGCCAGCAGTTCTTTCCTCGGGACTAGCGGGAGTTCCCGGAATACGCAGTATTTT. It is translated as CASSSFLGTSGSSRNTQYF.

This clone was recorded a few times. This chain uses TRBV10-3 with TRBJ2-5; TRBD1 matches 8 bases. From germline, CDR1 is ENHRY and CDR2 SYGVKD. The CDR3 loop spans 14 amino acids. V dropped 4 bases and J dropped 4; count of bases not matched to a gene: 5. In nucleotides, the CDR3 is TGTGCCATCAGTGTTGGACAGGGAGGAGAGACCCAGTACTTC. Translated: CAISVGQGGETQYF.

V is TRBV30 and J is TRBJ2-5; 8 nucleotides match TRBD2. V dropped 0 bases and J dropped 13; count of bases not matched to a gene: 13. Germline V gives CDR1 GTSNPN, CDR2 SVGIG (reference sequence). The CDR3 runs 14 residues. DNA of the CDR3: TGTGCCTGGAGTGTAGTTGAGGCGGGAGGTCGCGTGTACTTC. This codes for CAWSVVEAGGRVYF.

This chain connects TRBV6-5 to TRBJ1-1; 7 bases match TRBD1. There are 14 residues in the CDR3. Unmatched junction bases numbered 1, after V lost 2 bases and J lost 1 base. CDR1 is MNHEY, CDR2 SVGAGI, per germline. The CDR3 protein is CASSYRQGNTEAFF. Written as DNA, the CDR3 is TGTGCCAGCAGTTACCGACAGGGGAACACTGAAGCTTTCTTT.

The rearrangement links TRBV28 to TRBJ1-2, with 7 positions matching TRBD1. The CDR3 runs to 13 residues. Germline V lookup: CDR1 MDHEN, CDR2 SYDVKM. The junction had 8 bases not matched to a gene; V was cut back by 5 bases and J by 8 bases. DNA of the CDR3: TGTGCCAGCAGTAGGACAGGCCACGGGGGCTACACCTTC. It is translated as CASSRTGHGGYTF.

The chain carries TRBV27 and TRBJ2-7, with 9 positions matching TRBD1. Germline V gene data show CDR1 as MNHEY and CDR2 as SMNVEV (reference sequence). This CDR3 comprises 14 residues. Unmatched junction bases numbered 6, after V lost 6 bases and J lost 3 bases. The CDR3 DNA follows: TGTGCCAGCAGGCGCGCGACAGGGGGCTACGAGCAGTACTTC. It is translated as CASRRATGGYEQYF.

This clone was seen a few times. J is TRBJ2-3 and V is TRBV11-2; 8 bases match TRBD2. With 1 base clipped from V and 4 bases from J, the junction kept 1 base outside the gene matches. The germline gives CDR1 SGHAT, CDR2 FQNNGV. The CDR3 is 14 residues long. For the CDR3, the DNA is TGTGCCAGCAGCTTAGCGGGAGGGCCAGATACGCAGTATTTT. Its protein product is CASSLAGGPDTQYF.

This clone was observed a handful of times. The chain is built from TRBV5-4 and TRBJ2-1; D is perhaps TRBD2 (6 bases). Between the trimmed V and J ends, which lost 4 bases and 6 bases, there was a span of 17 bases. The germline V gene encodes CDR1 SGHNT and CDR2 YYREEE (reference sequence). This CDR3 contains 15 residues. In DNA form, the CDR3 reads TGTGCCAGCAGCGGGAGGATGGGTACACTCAATGAGCAGTTCTTC. It is translated as CASSGRMGTLNEQFF. Variable domain in full (rest from reference TRBV5-4 and TRBJ2-1): ETGVTQSPTHLIKTRGQQVTLRCSSQSGHNTVSWYQQALGQGPQFIFQYYREEENGRGNFPPRFSGLQFPNYSSELNVNALELDDSALYLCASSGRMGTLNEQFFGPGTRLTVL.

The genes are TRBV12-5 and TRBJ2-1; 11 positions agree with TRBD2. Germline CDR1 LGHNT, CDR2 FRNRAP. Trimming cost V 10 bases and J 10 bases; bases outside gene matches: 3. The CDR3 runs to 11 residues. The CDR3 DNA sequence: TGTGCTACCGGGACTAGCGGAGAGCAGTTCTTC. It translates to CATGTSGEQFF.